This T cell receptor beta chain was identified in a study of control samples from healthy donors and cancer patients. Sequencing was performed with immunoSEQ multiplex PCR; in TCRdb, only in-frame clones are kept and a portion is missing. The table includes 150,000 to 200,000 clones, approximately 90% detected once. The origin of this receptor is a man aged 25-45 years in good health. Source material: blood.

The CDR3 DNA reads TGTGCCATCAGTGAGTGGGACCGAGATAATGAGCAGTTCTTC. It specifies CAISEWDRDNEQFF. The chain uses TRBV10-3 and TRBJ2-1; possibly TRBD1 or TRBD2 for D (5 bases each). The V end was cut by 1 base, the J end by 7 bases, with 11 bases between. Germline lookup yields CDR1 ENHRY and CDR2 SYGVKD. This CDR3 has 14 amino acids.